Below are 24 T cell receptor beta chains sequenced from a single sample in a study of somatic mutations in cytotoxic T cells in rheumatoid arthritis. Sequencing was performed with immunoSEQ multiplex PCR; in TCRdb, only in-frame clones are kept and a portion is missing. Found here are around 15,000 clones, under 80% of them singletons; the top ten hold around 30%. Material for sequencing was CD8+ T cells sorted from blood. These receptors were taken from an adult with rheumatoid arthritis.

The genes are TRBV19 and TRBJ2-7, with 8 bases aligning to TRBD1. After removal of 5 bases from V and 4 bases from J, the junction contained 10 bases not matched to a gene. The length of the CDR3 is 15 residues. Germline loops: CDR1 LNHDA, CDR2 SQIVND (reference sequence). For the CDR3, the DNA is TGTGCCAGTAGTCCCGGACAGGGTGCTACGTACGAGCAGTACTTC. Translated, it gives CASSPGQGATYEQYF.

Within the sample, this clone is medium-sized. The V gene is TRBV19, the J gene TRBJ1-2; the match to TRBD1 covers 12 bases. With V trimmed by 5 bases and J by 2 bases, 3 bases remained unmatched. This CDR3 has 15 amino acids. Germline values: CDR1 LNHDA, CDR2 SQIVND (reference sequence). The CDR3 protein is CASSWDRGPNYGYTF. DNA for the CDR3: TGTGCCAGTAGTTGGGACAGGGGGCCCAACTATGGCTACACCTTC.

This chain connects TRBV4-1 to TRBJ1-4; 10 bases match TRBD1. Per the germline V gene, CDR1 is MGHRA and CDR2 is YSYEKL. CDR3 length equals 16 residues. V lost 3 bases and J lost 6; bases outside the gene matches: 7. The CDR3 reads CASSHGAGTGDEKLFF. As DNA, the CDR3 is TGCGCCAGCAGCCATGGGGCCGGGACAGGGGATGAAAAACTGTTTTTT.

The chain employs TRBV11-2 and TRBJ2-7, with a tentative D call TRBD2 (6 bases). Per the germline V gene, CDR1 is SGHAT and CDR2 is FQNNGV. V was cut by 5 bases and J by 5 bases, with 13 bases left in between. CDR3 length: 13 residues. This chain's CDR3 is CASSPELADEQYF. As DNA, the CDR3 is TGTGCCAGCAGCCCAGAATTAGCGGACGAGCAGTACTTC.

This clone has only a few counts. V and J are TRBV10-1 and TRBJ2-5; D may be TRBD1 (5 bases). Trimming cost V 9 bases and J 5 bases, with 13 bases left between them. The germline V gene encodes CDR1 WNHNN and CDR2 SYGVQD (reference sequence). CDR3 length equals 12 residues. The CDR3 region has the DNA TGCGCCAGACAGGACGCGGTCGAGACCCAGTACTTC. Translating gives CARQDAVETQYF.

The J gene is TRBJ2-7, the V gene TRBV4-1, with 7 nucleotides matching TRBD2. CDR1 is MGHRA, CDR2 YSYEKL, per germline. Unmatched junction bases numbered 3, after V lost 2 bases and J lost 5 bases. The CDR3 totals 13 residues. The CDR3 reads CASSQTGGNEQYF. The CDR3 bases are TGCGCCAGCAGCCAAACCGGGGGGAACGAGCAGTACTTC.

The rearrangement uses TRBV18 and TRBJ2-2; D might be TRBD2 (6 bases). The germline V and J ends were trimmed by 0 bases and 3 bases, with 14 bases remaining between them. The CDR3 loop spans 17 amino acids. In germline, CDR1 is KGHSH, CDR2 LQKENI. The CDR3 is CASSPPRNRRDTGELFF. Here the CDR3 DNA reads TGTGCCAGCTCACCACCGAGGAACAGGAGGGACACCGGGGAGCTGTTTTTT.

The CDR3 sequence: CASSIGGQPNTEAFF. CDR3 coding DNA: TGTGCCAGTAGTATAGGGGGACAGCCGAACACTGAAGCTTTCTTT. The V and J genes are TRBV19 and TRBJ1-1, with 7 bases aligning to TRBD1. V trimming: 1 base; J trimming: 1 base; junction bases outside the gene matches: 3. This CDR3 has 15 residues. The germline gives CDR1 LNHDA, CDR2 SQIVND (reference sequence).

Notes on this clone: This same CDR3 is encoded by further DNA sequences in the sample. J is TRBJ2-7 and V is TRBV7-2; the D gene could be TRBD1 or TRBD2 (5 bases each). The CDR3 contains 15 residues. Per germline, CDR1 SGHTA and CDR2 FQGNSA. V lost 1 base and J lost 1, with 11 bases in between. The CDR3 loop is CASSLGGVGSYEQYF. The DNA of the CDR3 is TGTGCCAGCAGCTTAGGAGGGGTCGGGTCCTACGAGCAGTACTTC.

The chain couples TRBV11-2 to TRBJ1-2, with D tentatively TRBD1 (5 bases). With 1 base removed from V and 7 bases from J, the gap between germline ends came to 7 bases. Looked up from germline, CDR1 is SGHAT and CDR2 is FQNNGV. This CDR3 contains 12 residues. The CDR3 DNA reads TGTGCCAGCAGCTTAGTGGGGCGTGGCTACACCTTC. Translated, it gives CASSLVGRGYTF.

The V and J genes are TRBV4-1 and TRBJ1-1, with D tentatively TRBD1 (6 bases). Germline lookup yields CDR1 MGHRA and CDR2 YSYEKL. Deletions cut 7 bases from V and 4 bases from J, with 19 bases between. The CDR3 spans 15 residues. This CDR3 is CASKQQGGGTTEAFF. In nucleotides, the CDR3 is TGCGCCAGCAAACAGCAAGGGGGGGGGACCACTGAAGCTTTCTTT.

The V and J genes are TRBV11-1 and TRBJ1-2; D is unresolved. CDR1 SGHAT and CDR2 FQDESV come from the germline V gene (reference sequence). The CDR3 length is 13 residues. The V end lost 1 base, the J end lost 6 bases, and 9 bases lay between the germline ends. The DNA of the CDR3 is TGTGCCAGCAGCTTAGAGGACGGAAATGGCTACACCTTC. The encoded protein is CASSLEDGNGYTF.

The chain has TRBV4-1 and TRBJ1-1; D might be TRBD1 (5 bases). The CDR3 loop spans 14 amino acids. Germline CDR1 reads MGHRA; CDR2 reads YSYEKL. Trimming took off 3 bases at V and 0 bases at J, with 8 bases between the two ends. The CDR3 is CASSHVGVNTEAFF. In nucleotides, the CDR3 is TGCGCCAGCAGCCACGTAGGGGTGAACACTGAAGCTTTCTTT.

The sample holds a few counts of this clone. The V call is TRBV29-1, the J call TRBJ1-1; D uncertain. The CDR3 spans 13 residues. Trimming took off 4 bases at V and 4 bases at J, with 13 bases between the two ends. Germline V gene lookup returns CDR1 SQVTM and CDR2 ANQGSEA. The CDR3 reads CSVGFSGSTEAFF. The CDR3 coding sequence is TGCAGCGTTGGATTCTCAGGTAGCACTGAAGCTTTCTTT.

V and J are TRBV19 and TRBJ1-6; D is ambiguous. This CDR3 is built from 14 residues. V was clipped by 2 bases and J by 4 bases, with 6 bases between them. CDR1 is LNHDA, CDR2 SQIVND, per germline (reference sequence). CDR3 loop: CASSIQVYNSPLHF. CDR3 DNA sequence: TGTGCCAGTAGTATACAAGTTTATAATTCACCCCTCCACTTT.

The J gene is TRBJ1-5, the V gene TRBV28; D is unresolved. V was pared by 4 bases and J by 9 bases, with 4 bases between. The CDR3 contains 10 residues. The V gene's germline CDR1 is MDHEN and CDR2 SYDVKM. CDR3 sequence reads: CASSYGPQHF. In DNA form, the CDR3 reads TGTGCCAGCAGTTACGGGCCCCAGCATTTT.

The rearrangement joins TRBV7-9 to TRBJ1-4; 10 bases agree with TRBD1. Trimming removed 3 bases from V and 8 bases from J; junction bases left unmatched: 6. Germline CDR1 is SEHNR and CDR2 is FQNEAQ (reference sequence). The CDR3 sequence is 15 residues long. This CDR3 is CASSFPGQGREKLFF. The CDR3 DNA follows: TGTGCCAGCAGCTTTCCGGGACAGGGGAGAGAAAAACTGTTTTTT.

J is TRBJ2-7 and V is TRBV28, with D possibly being TRBD1 or TRBD2 (6 bases each). V lost 4 bases and J lost 0, with 10 bases in between. CDR1 and CDR2 from the germline V gene are MDHEN and SYDVKM. The CDR3 has 14 residues. The CDR3 DNA is TGTGCCAGCAGTTGGAGGGACAACTCCTACGAGCAGTACTTC. Translating it yields CASSWRDNSYEQYF.

This clone was seen only a few times. V gene TRBV4-1 combines with J gene TRBJ1-1; D gene uncertain. V gave up 0 bases and J gave up 1 base, with 9 bases separating them. The CDR3 is 15 residues long. CDR1 is MGHRA and CDR2 is YSYEKL in the germline V gene. In DNA, the CDR3 is TGCGCCAGCAGCCAAGAACCCGGGTCGAACACTGAAGCTTTCTTT. Translating it yields CASSQEPGSNTEAFF.

This chain connects TRBV6-5 to TRBJ2-1; no clear D. V was pared by 5 bases and J by 4 bases, with 12 bases between. CDR3 length: 14 amino acids. The germline V gene encodes CDR1 MNHEY and CDR2 SVGAGI. For the CDR3, the DNA is TGTGCCAGCAGTCCCACCCCTGGTTACAATGAGCAGTTCTTC. Its protein product is CASSPTPGYNEQFF.

CDR3 DNA sequence: TGTGCCAGCAGCCTTACTTCTAGCGGGGGGGCCGATTCGTATGAGCAGTACTTC. Translated: CASSLTSSGGADSYEQYF. The chain uses TRBV7-2 and TRBJ2-7; 12 bases match TRBD2. Germline V lookup: CDR1 SGHTA, CDR2 FQGNSA. The CDR3 is 18 residues long. The V gene end was trimmed by 5 bases and the J gene end by 7 bases; junction bases not matched to a gene: 18.

This clone came up a few times. This rearrangement joins TRBV4-1 to TRBJ1-5; D is perhaps TRBD1 (6 bases). V lost 1 base and J lost 6, with 10 bases in between. The CDR3 has 14 residues. CDR1 and CDR2 from the germline V gene are MGHRA and YSYEKL. CDR3: CASSQGSGAQPQHF. The CDR3 DNA follows: TGCGCCAGCAGCCAAGGCTCGGGGGCTCAGCCCCAGCATTTT.

The J gene is TRBJ2-5, the V gene TRBV28; TRBD2 is a possible D gene (5 bases). The CDR3 sequence is 16 residues long. Germline V gene data show CDR1 as MDHEN and CDR2 as SYDVKM. The V and J ends lost 3 bases and 5 bases respectively, with 19 bases between them. The CDR3 DNA reads TGTGCCAGCAGTTTCACAAGGTTTCTAACGGGGGAGACCCAGTACTTC. Translated, it gives CASSFTRFLTGETQYF.

This chain links TRBV28 with TRBJ1-2; the D is unclear. V was cut by 5 bases and J by 6 bases, with 28 bases left in between. Germline values: CDR1 MDHEN, CDR2 SYDVKM. The CDR3 totals 18 residues. CDR3 coding DNA: TGTGCCAGCAGTCCCTCGGTGGTAATCCCAGGCAGAACCAATGGCTACACCTTC. This encodes CASSPSVVIPGRTNGYTF.